Shown below are 31 T cell receptor beta chains from a single sample sequenced in a study of cytomegalovirus exposure and HLA in healthy donors. The primer mix had 60 Vbeta and 13 Jbeta primers. Only in-frame clones appear in the TCRdb table, and some are missing; sequencing was by immunoSEQ multiplex PCR. The repertoire holds over 150,000 clones, with approximately 80% as singletons. The sequencing sample was made of PBMCs. Receptors were obtained from a girl aged 2-10 years in good health and CMV-seropositive.

Here the CDR3 reads CASSSNPGLAGAGEQFF. Here the CDR3 DNA reads TGTGCCAGCAGCTCGAACCCGGGACTAGCGGGAGCCGGTGAGCAGTTCTTC. The gene calls are TRBV7-3 and TRBJ2-1, with TRBD2 matching 14 bases. CDR1 SGHTA and CDR2 FQGTGA come from the germline V gene. The trim removed 4 bases at V and 9 bases at J, leaving 11 bases unmatched. The CDR3 covers 17 residues.

This sequence joins TRBV15 and TRBJ1-6; no clear D. Germline V gene lookup returns CDR1 LNHNV and CDR2 YYDKDF (reference sequence). V lost 4 bases to trimming and J lost 0 bases, with 10 bases between them. The CDR3 runs to 16 residues. The CDR3 sequence: CATSKAPSSYNSPLHF. CDR3 nucleotides: TGTGCCACCAGCAAAGCGCCTTCCTCCTATAATTCACCCCTCCACTTT. Combining the CDR3 with reference TRBV15 and TRBJ1-6 gives the whole variable domain DAMVIQNPRYQVTQFGKPVTLSCSQTLNHNVMYWYQQKSSQAPKLLFHYYDKDFNNEADTPDNFQSRRPNTSFCFLDIRSPGLGDTAMYLCATSKAPSSYNSPLHFGNGTRLTVT.

This clone has only one observation. A far larger clone is only one base removed, so a read error is likely. V is TRBV5-5 and J is TRBJ1-1; D is perhaps TRBD1 (5 bases). V was pared by 0 bases and J by 3 bases, with 6 bases between. From germline, CDR1 is SGHKS and CDR2 YYEKEE (reference sequence). This CDR3 has 13 amino acids. The CDR3 loop reads CASSLGRDTEAFF. The CDR3 DNA is TGTGCCAGCAGCTTGGGCAGGGACACTGAAGCTTTCTTT.

The chain couples TRBV6-6 to TRBJ2-1; no reliable D call. Germline assignment: CDR1 MNHNY and CDR2 SVGAGI (reference sequence). The CDR3 runs 13 residues. The germline V and J ends were trimmed by 6 bases and 5 bases, with 11 bases remaining between them. The CDR3 loop is CASSEVVNNEQFF. CDR3 nucleotide sequence: TGTGCCAGCAGCGAGGTAGTCAACAATGAGCAGTTCTTC.

There are a few counts of this clone. This chain links TRBV2 with TRBJ1-3; unclear D gene. Trimming stripped 9 bases from V and 2 bases from J, with 11 bases between. The germline V gene encodes CDR1 SNHLY and CDR2 FYNNEI. The CDR3 runs to 13 residues. This CDR3 is CASSTVPGNTIYF. Here the CDR3 DNA reads TGTGCCAGTTCTACGGTTCCTGGAAACACCATATATTTT. Drawing the rest from reference TRBV2 and TRBJ1-3, the complete variable domain is EPEVTQTPSHQVTQMGQEVILRCVPISNHLYFYWYRQILGQKVEFLVSFYNNEISEKSEIFDDQFSVERPDGSNFTLKIRSTKLEDSAMYFCASSTVPGNTIYFGEGSWLTVV.

The rearrangement links TRBV15 to TRBJ1-6; tentative D call: TRBD1 (5 bases). The germline gives CDR1 LNHNV, CDR2 YYDKDF (reference sequence). The CDR3 totals 14 residues. V gave up 0 bases and J gave up 12 bases, with 12 bases separating them. This chain's CDR3 is CATSRDRESVPLHF. In DNA, the CDR3 is TGTGCCACCAGCAGAGACAGGGAATCTGTACCCCTCCACTTT.

CDR3 bases: TGTGCCAGCAGCCGAGGGGGCGTCAATCAGCCCCAGCATTTT. It specifies CASSRGGVNQPQHF. V is TRBV7-9 and J is TRBJ1-5; 7 bases are shared with TRBD1. Trimming at V came to 5 bases and at J to 3 bases, leaving 4 bases not matched to a gene. The CDR3 sequence is 14 residues long. Germline CDR1 reads SEHNR; CDR2 reads FQNEAQ (reference sequence).

V gene TRBV19 combines with J gene TRBJ2-1, with 8 bases identical to TRBD1. Germline V lookup: CDR1 LNHDA, CDR2 SQIVND (reference sequence). With V trimmed by 4 bases and J by 6 bases, 5 bases remained unmatched. This CDR3 spans 14 amino acids. This chain's CDR3 is CASSRQGRANEQFF. Here the CDR3 DNA reads TGTGCCAGTAGTAGACAGGGGCGTGCCAATGAGCAGTTCTTC.

This clone was recorded a few times. The chain has TRBV5-6 and TRBJ1-1, with a weak D call TRBD1 (6 bases). The V gene lost 1 base and the J gene lost 5 bases, with 12 bases spanning the gap. From germline, CDR1 is SGHDT and CDR2 YYEEEE. The CDR3 length is 14 residues. The CDR3: CASSLQGRWTEAFF. The DNA of the CDR3 is TGTGCCAGCAGCTTGCAGGGGCGCTGGACTGAAGCTTTCTTT.

The rearrangement joins TRBV6-1 to TRBJ1-2, with D unclear. Deletions cut 7 bases from V and 1 base from J, with 10 bases between. CDR1 MNHNS and CDR2 SASEGT come from the germline V gene. There are 13 residues in the CDR3. CDR3 in DNA: TGTGCCAGCACGTGGGAGCTTAACTATGGCTACACCTTC. Translated: CASTWELNYGYTF.

The gene calls are TRBV18 and TRBJ2-7; 7 bases line up with TRBD2. The CDR3 totals 12 residues. V shed 3 bases and J 6 bases; nucleotides not matched to a gene: 2. Germline V gene data show CDR1 as KGHSH and CDR2 as LQKENI. In DNA, the CDR3 is TGTGCCAGCTCACCTCCGGGGGGCGAGCAGTACTTC. Amino acid sequence: CASSPPGGEQYF.

The rearrangement links TRBV27 to TRBJ2-1; possibly TRBD2 for D (6 bases). In germline, CDR1 is MNHEY, CDR2 SMNVEV (reference sequence). The CDR3 is 18 residues long. V was pared by 4 bases and J by 4 bases, with 23 bases between. CDR3 sequence (DNA): TGTGCCAGCAGTTCCTCCTCCCTAGCGTTAGTCCCTTACAATGAGCAGTTCTTC. Translation gives CASSSSSLALVPYNEQFF.

The rearrangement joins TRBV28 to TRBJ2-3; TRBD2 might be the D (5 bases). Per the germline V gene, CDR1 is MDHEN and CDR2 is SYDVKM. The CDR3 is made up of 16 amino acids. Trimming removed 8 bases at V and 0 bases at J, with 18 bases between. The CDR3 spells CASALSGLTSTDTQYF. CDR3 sequence (DNA): TGTGCCAGCGCCCTAAGCGGTCTCACTAGCACAGATACGCAGTATTTT. Full variable domain (remainder filled in from reference TRBV28 and TRBJ2-3): DVKVTQSSRYLVKRTGEKVFLECVQDMDHENMFWYRQDPGLGLRLIYFSYDVKMKEKGDIPEGYSVSREKKERFSLILESASTNQTSMYLCASALSGLTSTDTQYFGPGTRLTVL.

The CDR3 region is CASTSIYGYTF. The CDR3 nucleotides are TGTGCTTCGACATCTATCTATGGCTACACCTTC. The chain is built from TRBV30 and TRBJ1-2, with no clear D. The CDR3 runs 11 residues. Germline V CDR1 and CDR2: GTSNPN, SVGIG (reference sequence).

J is TRBJ2-5 and V is TRBV5-1; TRBD1 aligns across 9 bases. The end of the DNA aligns better with TRBJ2-7, so the J call may be wrong. The germline CDR1 and CDR2 sequences are SGHRS and YFSETQ. CDR3 length equals 15 residues. CDR3 residues: CASSSAGTGSYEQYF. The CDR3 DNA sequence: TGCGCCAGCAGCTCGGCCGGGACAGGGTCCTACGAGCAGTACTTC.

This chain joins TRBV11-3 and TRBJ2-1, with 14 bases lining up with TRBD2. The CDR3 loop spans 16 amino acids. The germline V gene encodes CDR1 SGHNT and CDR2 YENEEA. The V and J ends lost 5 bases and 5 bases, in that order; junction bases with no gene match: 5. This CDR3 is CASSEGLAGVHNEQFF. In DNA, the CDR3 is TGTGCCAGCAGCGAGGGACTAGCGGGAGTCCACAATGAGCAGTTCTTC.

The chain has TRBV4-2 and TRBJ1-2; 8 bases line up with TRBD1. The germline V gene has CDR1 LGHNA and CDR2 YNFKEQ. Losses at the gene ends were 0 bases for V and 5 bases for J; bases not matched to a gene: 5. CDR3 length: 15 amino acids. The chain's CDR3 is CASSQDPGQVYGYTF. The CDR3 nucleotides are TGTGCCAGCAGCCAAGACCCGGGACAGGTATATGGCTACACCTTC.

The V call is TRBV19, the J call TRBJ1-3; weak D call: TRBD1 (5 bases). The V end lost 9 bases, the J end lost 0 bases, and 15 bases lay between the germline ends. CDR1 and CDR2 (germline): LNHDA, SQIVND (reference sequence). The CDR3 is made up of 15 amino acids. The CDR3 DNA sequence: TGTGCCAGCTCCGAGCAGGGATACTCTGGAAACACCATATATTTT. Amino acids: CASSEQGYSGNTIYF.

The rearrangement joins TRBV10-3 to TRBJ2-3, with 10 positions matching TRBD2. The CDR3 totals 15 residues. Germline V gene sequence: CDR1 ENHRY, CDR2 SYGVKD. With V trimmed by 5 bases and J by 2 bases, 4 bases remained unmatched. The DNA for the CDR3 is TGTGCCATCAGTAGCGGGAGGGAGATCACAGATACGCAGTATTTT. Translated: CAISSGREITDTQYF.

About this clone itself: At one of its ends the junction is not consistent with the germline gene, which may arise from a read error. Other DNA sequences in this sample translate to the same CDR3. The rearrangement uses TRBV7-8 and TRBJ2-5; a weak D match, TRBD2 (6 bases). Germline CDR1 SGHVS, CDR2 FQNEAQ. The CDR3 has 14 residues. The CDR3 spells CASSLGGRGETQYF. CDR3 DNA: TGTGCCAGCAGCTTAGGAGGGCGGGGAGAGACTCAGTACTTC.

The chain employs TRBV19 and TRBJ1-2; D is perhaps TRBD1 (5 bases). Germline V gene data show CDR1 as LNHDA and CDR2 as SQIVND (reference sequence). This CDR3 contains 13 residues. Trimming shortened V by 8 bases and J by 4 bases, and 14 bases separated the two germline ends. CDR3: CASWGVAPYGYTF. For the CDR3, the DNA is TGTGCCAGTTGGGGGGTAGCCCCCTATGGCTACACCTTC.

The gene calls are TRBV6-5 and TRBJ1-5, with TRBD1 matching 7 bases. Germline values: CDR1 MNHEY, CDR2 SVGAGI. This CDR3 comprises 14 residues. Losses at the gene ends were 8 bases for V and 7 bases for J; bases not matched to a gene: 11. For the CDR3, the DNA is TGTGCCAGCGGTATGACAGGGTCGTGGCAGCCCCAGCATTTT. Its translation: CASGMTGSWQPQHF.

J is TRBJ2-1 and V is TRBV5-1, with TRBD2 matching 12 bases. V was clipped by 3 bases and J by 9 bases; unmatched bases: 7. CDR3 length: 15 residues. Germline V gives CDR1 SGHRS, CDR2 YFSETQ. This CDR3 reads CASSSLATSGSEQFF. CDR3 in DNA: TGCGCCAGCAGCTCCCTCGCGACTAGCGGGAGTGAGCAGTTCTTC.

This clone was observed a single time. The V call is TRBV6-1, the J call TRBJ1-2, with 9 bases lining up with TRBD1. The CDR3 totals 14 residues. From germline, CDR1 is MNHNS and CDR2 SASEGT. The trim removed 4 bases at V and 6 bases at J, leaving 6 bases unmatched. CDR3 nucleotides: TGTGCCAGCAGTGCACTGACAGGGGGAGATGGCTACACCTTC. It encodes CASSALTGGDGYTF.

In the case of this clone: Its ends do not fully match the called genes, so a read error is possible. The chain recombines TRBV7-9 with TRBJ1-5; no clear D gene. Germline V lookup: CDR1 SEHNR, CDR2 FQNEAQ (reference sequence). There are 17 residues in the CDR3. The CDR3 DNA is TGTTCCAGCAGCTTAGCACGCCCGGGTTATAGCAATCAGCCCCAGCATTTT. Encoded protein: CSSSLARPGYSNQPQHF.

The chain joins TRBV6-5 to TRBJ1-2, with TRBD1 as a possible D gene (5 bases). Trimming stripped 6 bases from V and 8 bases from J, with 16 bases between. The CDR3 runs 13 residues. In germline, CDR1 is MNHEY, CDR2 SVGAGI. CDR3 sequence (DNA): TGTGCCAGCAGAAGAGACATGGGGCAAGGCTACACCTTC. It encodes CASRRDMGQGYTF.

J is TRBJ1-5 and V is TRBV6-5, with a possible D match to TRBD1 (5 bases). The V gene's germline CDR1 is MNHEY and CDR2 SVGAGI. This CDR3 has 14 amino acids. V lost 6 bases and J lost 5, with 14 bases in between. DNA for the CDR3: TGTGCCAGCAGCTCCCGCGGGGCCCATCAGCCCCAGCATTTT. It is translated as CASSSRGAHQPQHF.

Regarding this clone: One end of the junction is discordant with germline, which a read error may explain. V usage is TRBV2 and J usage is TRBJ2-7, with 7 nucleotides matching TRBD2. CDR3 size: 11 residues. Germline CDR1 is SNHLY and CDR2 is FYNNEI. Written as DNA, the CDR3 is TGTGCCATAGGCGGTGGACTAGGATTCCCCTTC. Its translation: CAIGGGLGFPF.

The rearrangement joins TRBV4-1 to TRBJ1-2, with a possible D match to TRBD1 (6 bases). This CDR3 has 15 residues. V was pared by 1 base and J by 7 bases, with 16 bases between. CDR1 is MGHRA and CDR2 is YSYEKL in the germline V gene. In DNA form, the CDR3 reads TGCGCCAGCAGCCAAGCGGGGGGGGCGGAATCTGGCTACACCTTC. Translated: CASSQAGGAESGYTF.

This clone appeared a single time. CDR3 nucleotides: TGTGCCAGCAGCCAGGGGGGCAGGGGGGACTACGAGCAGTACTTC. Amino acid sequence: CASSQGGRGDYEQYF. The V and J genes are TRBV11-3 and TRBJ2-7, with a possible D match to TRBD1 (7 bases). The V end lost 5 bases, the J end lost 3 bases, and 17 bases lay between the germline ends. CDR1 is SGHNT, CDR2 YENEEA, per germline. The CDR3 covers 15 residues.

The chain recombines TRBV4-2 with TRBJ2-6, with D tentatively TRBD2 (6 bases). The germline V gene has CDR1 LGHNA and CDR2 YNFKEQ. V gave up 0 bases and J gave up 0 bases, with 12 bases separating them. CDR3 length: 18 residues. CDR3 in amino acids: CASSQDGGHSSGANVLTF. CDR3 nucleotide sequence: TGTGCCAGCAGCCAAGATGGAGGGCATAGCTCTGGGGCCAACGTCCTGACTTTC.